The clone carrying this T cell receptor (beta chain) was found a few times. Its matching antigen is unknown. The record originates from a study of beta chain features in type 1 diabetes. Study-wide findings and caveats: Type 1 diabetes patients showed a moderate but significant shortening of TCRB CDR3s in all four CD4+ subsets.

The CDR3 runs 16 residues. Deletions cut 8 bases from V and 4 bases from J, with 20 bases between. The V gene's germline CDR1 is SEHNR and CDR2 FQNEAQ (reference sequence). What was sequenced were expressed TCRB transcripts, since all of the isolated RNA had been reverse transcribed. TCRdb's copy holds only in-frame clones and misses some; the assay was immunoSEQ multiplex PCR. The sample carries around 690,000 clones, around 12% recorded once. Sample: naive CD4+ T cells from blood. This clonotype was obtained from a man younger than 45 with type 1 diabetes. The rearrangement joins TRBV7-9 to TRBJ2-2; D gene unclear. The CDR3 sequence: CASESLLGESTGELFF. The CDR3 DNA reads as TGTGCCAGCGAATCTCTATTGGGCGAATCCACCGGGGAGCTGTTTTTT.